Listed here are 10 T cell receptor beta chains from one sample, sequenced in a study of T cells in Graves' hyperthyroidism and ophthalmopathy. Amplified TCR beta CDR3 regions came from RNA transcripts. HTBI primers drove first-round RT-PCR of the TCR CDR3. TCRdb used MiXCR to reprocess the multiplex PCR reads, holding one entry per CDR3 protein. The sample consists of around 600,000 distinct CDR3 sequences, about 14% of them appearing once. Sequencing used blood. These receptors all stem from a woman between 18 and 30 years old with Graves' ophthalmopathy.

The rearrangement joins TRBV24-1 to TRBJ2-2; the match to TRBD1 covers 8 bases. J lost 6 bases, V lost 2 bases, and 4 bases had no gene match. This CDR3 spans 15 amino acids. The germline V gene encodes CDR1 KGHDR and CDR2 SFDVKD. DNA of the CDR3: TGTGCCACCAGTGATTCCGGGACAGGCTCCGGGGAGCTGTTTTTT. Amino acids: CATSDSGTGSGELFF.

The rearrangement joins TRBV9 to TRBJ2-2; TRBD2 matches 7 bases. Germline-derived CDR1 and CDR2 are SGDLS and YYNGEE. V lost 0 bases and J lost 7; bases outside the gene matches: 6. This CDR3 is built from 15 residues. The CDR3 here is CASSVGGRAVGELFF. CDR3 nucleotides: TGTGCCAGCAGCGTAGGTGGGAGGGCCGTCGGGGAGCTGTTTTTT.

On this clonotype itself: Mismatch with germline at one junction end may stem from a read error. V is TRBV18 and J is TRBJ2-1, with D perhaps TRBD1 (6 bases). Germline assignment: CDR1 KGHSH and CDR2 LQKENI. The CDR3 is made up of 11 amino acids. CDR3 coding DNA: TGTGCCAGCTCGGGACAAAATGAGCAGTCCTTC. This encodes CASSGQNEQSF.

This clonotype was seen at least ten times. This sequence joins TRBV13 and TRBJ1-1, with 7 bases fitting TRBD1. CDR1 PRHDT and CDR2 FYEKMQ come from the germline V gene (reference sequence). Losses at the gene ends were 3 bases for V and 1 base for J; bases not matched to a gene: 11. The CDR3 runs 17 residues. The CDR3 DNA sequence: TGTGCCAGCAGCTTCCTCGAGCAGCCAGGGGGGAACACTGAAGCTTTCTTT. It is translated as CASSFLEQPGGNTEAFF.

Many counts were recorded for this clonotype. The rearrangement uses TRBV6-1 and TRBJ1-5; TRBD1 is a possible D gene (5 bases). This CDR3 is built from 15 residues. The V end was cut by 2 bases, the J end by 0 bases, with 8 bases between. Looked up from germline, CDR1 is MNHNS and CDR2 is SASEGT. For the CDR3, the DNA is TGTGCCAGCAGTGAACCAGGGATTAGCAATCAGCCCCAGCATTTT. Its protein product is CASSEPGISNQPQHF.

The gene calls are TRBV6-1 and TRBJ1-6; D is possibly TRBD1 (6 bases). The CDR3 spans 13 residues. From germline, CDR1 is MNHNS and CDR2 SASEGT. The V end was cut by 5 bases, the J end by 14 bases, with 16 bases between. The CDR3, as DNA: TGTGCCAGCAGTTTGGGCAAACAGGGAACCCTCCACTTT. Translating it yields CASSLGKQGTLHF.

This clonotype was seen many times. This chain links TRBV27 with TRBJ2-2; TRBD1 agrees at 9 bases. The CDR3 has 16 amino acids. J lost 7 bases, V lost 5 bases, and 11 bases had no gene match. The germline CDR1 and CDR2 sequences are MNHEY and SMNVEV (reference sequence). The CDR3 nucleotides read TGTGCCAGCAGTCCCACCCCCGGGACAGGGATCGGGGAGCTGTTTTTT. Its protein is CASSPTPGTGIGELFF.

The chain recombines TRBV3-1 with TRBJ2-4; D remains unclear. The CDR3 length is 16 residues. V lost 3 bases and J lost 2, with 14 bases in between. Per the germline V gene, CDR1 is LGHDT and CDR2 is YNNKEL (reference sequence). CDR3 amino acids: CASSHGYSTTKNIQYF. The CDR3 DNA follows: TGTGCCAGCAGCCATGGATACTCGACGACCAAAAACATTCAGTACTTC.

This sequence joins TRBV6-2 or TRBV6-3 and TRBJ2-7; TRBD1 aligns across 8 bases. Germline loops: CDR1 MNHEY, CDR2 SVGEGT. CDR3 size: 13 residues. Trimming took 1 base from V and 7 from J; bases not matched to a gene: 3. The CDR3 is CASSYFRQGEQYF. The CDR3 coding sequence is TGTGCCAGCAGTTACTTTAGACAGGGGGAGCAGTACTTC.

This clonotype occurred many times. CDR3 sequence: CASSLWTGSHYGYTF. In DNA form, the CDR3 reads TGTGCCAGCAGTTTATGGACAGGTTCCCACTATGGCTACACCTTC. The chain combines TRBV27 with TRBJ1-2; 7 bases agree with TRBD1. V shed 1 base and J 3 bases; nucleotides not matched to a gene: 5. Germline lookup yields CDR1 MNHEY and CDR2 SMNVEV (reference sequence). This CDR3 has 15 amino acids.